This T cell receptor (beta chain) was identified in a study of response to subunit inactivated influenza vaccine (dated by TCRdb to about 2018). General notes on the study: Deep quantitative T cell receptor repertoire profiling was used in the study to track responses to a trivalent subunit inactivated influenza vaccine.

The paper's findings and limits, for the study overall: According to the authors, only a limited number of new T cells may be recruited by each seasonal influenza vaccination.

The library was built by means of RT-PCR. Sequencing relied on an Illumina HiSeq 2500. The raw public reads went through TCRdb reprocessing: fastp at Q25, MiXCR clone calling, in-frame beta chains kept. Each entry is one CDR3 protein sequence, shown with its most common DNA and genes. The sample records 550,000 to 600,000 distinct CDR3 sequences, over 9.5% of which are singletons. The ten most abundant clones make up roughly 10% of the sample. There are many counts of this clonotype. No cognate antigen has been identified for it. No base quality values were provided; no much bigger clone lies one nucleotide off. The germline V gene (reference sequence) specifies MNHEY as CDR1 and SMNVEV as CDR2. The V end gives up 3 bases and the J end 2 bases, leaving 7 bases in the junction not matched to a gene. Its CDR3 holds 18 amino acids, cysteine through phenylalanine. Kept here is only the CDR3 DNA, which spans 54 bases and is read in frame from base 1.

This specimen consisted of PBMCs from blood, obtained on the day of vaccination. The sequence was collected from a man aged 50 to 59 who received an inactivated influenza vaccine. Donor details come from another sample of the same person, matched by shared clones. The chain is made from TRBV27 and TRBJ2-1; TRBD2 lines up with 13 middle nucleotides. For the CDR3, the sequence is CASSFVGLAGITYNEQFF. The DNA reads as follows: TGTGCCAGCAGTTTTGTGGGACTAGCGGGGATTACCTACAATGAGCAGTTCTTC.